Listed below are T cell receptor beta chains from one sample, sequenced in a study of shared clonotypes between healthy human individuals. Measured with immunoSEQ multiplex PCR; TCRdb has only the in-frame clones, and not every one. Of roughly 400,000 clones detected, approximately 96% appear once; the ten largest clones hold more than 0.3%. The source material was memory CD8+ T cells sorted from blood. Receptors were obtained from a man younger than 40 in good health. Both conserved end residues are part of each CDR3. D genes are given only for firm matches. Clone size, where shown, is once, few, many, or a class for clones that have expanded.

clone size,J gene,V gene,D gene,CDR3 protein,CDR3 DNA
-,TRBJ1-4,TRBV28,-,CASSLKIEKLFF,TGTGCCAGCAGCCTCAAAATTGAAAAACTGTTTTTT
-,TRBJ2-1,TRBV7-6,-,CASSPGTYNEQFF,TGTGCCAGCAGCCCCGGGACATACAATGAGCAGTTCTTC
-,TRBJ1-5,TRBV10-3,-,CAISNSRAGNQPQHF,TGTGCCATCAGTAACAGCAGGGCGGGCAATCAGCCCCAGCATTTT
-,TRBJ2-7,TRBV7-9,TRBD1,CASSRDSHYYEQYF,TGTGCCAGCAGCCGGGACAGCCATTACTACGAGCAGTACTTC
-,TRBJ2-1,TRBV18,TRBD2,CASSLLGLADNEQFF,TGTGCCAGCTCACTCTTGGGACTAGCAGACAATGAGCAGTTCTTC
once,TRBJ1-3,TRBV7-2,TRBD1,CASSLMGQGFRNTIYF,TGTGCCAGCAGCTTAATGGGACAGGGGTTCCGAAACACCATATATTTT
-,TRBJ1-2,TRBV7-2,-,CASSQKGIYGYTF,TGTGCCAGCAGCCAGAAGGGAATCTATGGCTACACCTTC
-,TRBJ1-4,TRBV6-6,-,CAGRRATNEKLFF,TGTGCCGGGCGACGTGCAACTAATGAAAAACTGTTTTTT
-,TRBJ2-5,TRBV7-7,-,CASSLGGVQETQYF,TGTGCTAGCAGCTTGGGTGGGGTCCAAGAGACCCAGTACTTC
-,TRBJ2-1,TRBV28,TRBD1,CASSLFATGAFNEQFF,TGTGCCAGCAGTTTGTTCGCGACAGGGGCGTTCAATGAGCAGTTCTTC
once,TRBJ2-3,TRBV11-3,-,CASSLMLGDTQYF,TGTGCCAGCAGCTTAATGTTAGGAGATACGCAGTATTTT
-,TRBJ2-2,TRBV14,TRBD1,CASSQRTGGSGELFF,TGTGCCAGCAGCCAAAGGACAGGGGGGTCCGGGGAGCTGTTTTTT
-,TRBJ2-4,TRBV27,TRBD1,CASSIGMTGGFQYF,TGTGCCAGCAGTATCGGGATGACAGGGGGCTTTCAGTACTTC
-,TRBJ1-6,TRBV5-5,-,CASRRRQADSPLHF,TGTGCCAGCAGACGCCGGCAGGCTGATTCACCCCTCCACTTT
-,TRBJ1-2,TRBV11-2,TRBD1,CASSSRDRGYYGYTF,TGTGCCAGCAGCTCCCGGGACAGGGGGTACTATGGCTACACCTTC
-,TRBJ2-1,TRBV27,TRBD2,CASCATSATYNEQFF,TGTGCCAGTTGCGCAACTAGCGCTACCTACAATGAGCAGTTCTTC
-,TRBJ2-5,TRBV7-9,-,CASSLLGVGETQYF,TGTGCCAGCAGCCTGCTGGGGGTTGGGGAGACCCAGTACTTC
-,TRBJ2-3,TRBV5-1,TRBD2,CASSPSPGLSTDTQYF,TGCGCCAGCAGCCCCTCCCCGGGACTAAGCACAGATACGCAGTATTTT
-,TRBJ2-1,TRBV7-2,TRBD2,CASSPPSGRANEQFF,TGTGCCAGCAGCCCCCCTAGCGGGAGGGCCAATGAGCAGTTCTTC
-,TRBJ2-2,TRBV2,-,CASSEGNKYGELFF,TGTGCCAGCAGTGAGGGCAATAAATACGGGGAGCTGTTTTTT
once,TRBJ2-5,TRBV7-9,-,CASSITGLLETQYF,TGTGCCAGCAGCATAACAGGGCTTCTAGAGACCCAGTACTTC
-,TRBJ1-5,TRBV11-2,-,CASSLDRNQPQHF,TGTGCCAGCAGCTTAGATCGCAATCAGCCCCAGCATTTT
-,TRBJ2-7,TRBV5-6,TRBD1,CASSWDSSYEQYF,TGTGCCAGCAGCTGGGACAGCTCCTACGAGCAGTACTTC
-,TRBJ2-3,TRBV10-3,TRBD2,CAISSSGSTDTQYF,TGTGCCATTTCCTCTAGCGGGAGCACAGATACGCAGTATTTT
-,TRBJ2-7,TRBV18,TRBD2,CASSPGTSYEQYF,TGTGCCAGCTCACCCGGGACTAGCTACGAGCAGTACTTC
-,TRBJ2-7,TRBV4-1,TRBD1,CASSQTQGGTYEQYF,TGCGCCAGCAGCCAGACACAGGGGGGAACCTACGAGCAGTACTTC
-,TRBJ1-1,TRBV25-1,TRBD1,CASSELTGGWTEAFF,TGTGCCAGCAGTGAACTGACAGGGGGCTGGACTGAAGCTTTCTTT